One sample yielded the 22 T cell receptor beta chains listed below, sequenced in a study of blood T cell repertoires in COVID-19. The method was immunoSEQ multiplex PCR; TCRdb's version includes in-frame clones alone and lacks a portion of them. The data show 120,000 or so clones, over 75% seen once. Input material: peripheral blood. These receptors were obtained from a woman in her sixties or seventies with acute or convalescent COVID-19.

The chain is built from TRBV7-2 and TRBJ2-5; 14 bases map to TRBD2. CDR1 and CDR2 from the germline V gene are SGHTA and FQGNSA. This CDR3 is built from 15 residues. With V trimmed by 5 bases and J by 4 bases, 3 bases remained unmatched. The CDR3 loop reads CASSIGTSGGETQYF. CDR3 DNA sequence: TGTGCCAGCAGCATCGGGACTAGCGGGGGAGAGACCCAGTACTTC. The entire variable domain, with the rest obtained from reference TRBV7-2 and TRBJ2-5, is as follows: GAGVSQSPSNKVTEKGKDVELRCDPISGHTALYWYRQSLGQGLEFLIYFQGNSAPDKSGLPSDRFSAERTGGSVSTLTIQRTQQEDSAVYLCASSIGTSGGETQYFGPGTRLLVL.

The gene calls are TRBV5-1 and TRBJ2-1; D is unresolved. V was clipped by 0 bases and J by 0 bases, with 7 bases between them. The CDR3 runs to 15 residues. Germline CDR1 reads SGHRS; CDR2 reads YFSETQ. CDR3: CASSLDGISYNEQFF. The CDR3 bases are TGCGCCAGCAGCTTGGACGGTATCTCCTACAATGAGCAGTTCTTC.

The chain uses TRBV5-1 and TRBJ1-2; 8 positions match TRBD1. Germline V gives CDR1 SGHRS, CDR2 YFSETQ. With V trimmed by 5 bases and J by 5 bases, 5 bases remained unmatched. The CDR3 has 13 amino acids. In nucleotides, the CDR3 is TGCGCCAGCAGTCCGAGGACAGGGTATGGCTACACCTTC. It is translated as CASSPRTGYGYTF.

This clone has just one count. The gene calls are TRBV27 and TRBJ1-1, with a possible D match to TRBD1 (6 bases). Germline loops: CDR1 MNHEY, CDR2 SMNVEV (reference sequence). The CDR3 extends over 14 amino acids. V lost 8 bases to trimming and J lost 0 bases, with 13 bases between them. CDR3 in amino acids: CASWTALMNTEAFF. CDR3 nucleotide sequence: TGTGCCAGCTGGACAGCTCTAATGAACACTGAAGCTTTCTTT.

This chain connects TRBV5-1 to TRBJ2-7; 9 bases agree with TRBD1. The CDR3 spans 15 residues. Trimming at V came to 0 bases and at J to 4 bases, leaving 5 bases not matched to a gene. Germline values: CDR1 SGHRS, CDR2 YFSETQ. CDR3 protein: CASSLGLGTGYEQYV. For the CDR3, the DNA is TGCGCCAGCAGCTTGGGCCTCGGGACAGGGTACGAGCAGTACGTC.

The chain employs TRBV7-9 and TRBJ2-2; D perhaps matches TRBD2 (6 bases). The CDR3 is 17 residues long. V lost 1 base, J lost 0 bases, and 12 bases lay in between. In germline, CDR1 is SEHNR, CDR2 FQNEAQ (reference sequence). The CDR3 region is CASSLEAGRANTGELFF. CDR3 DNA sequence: TGTGCCAGCAGCTTAGAGGCGGGACGGGCGAACACCGGGGAGCTGTTTTTT.

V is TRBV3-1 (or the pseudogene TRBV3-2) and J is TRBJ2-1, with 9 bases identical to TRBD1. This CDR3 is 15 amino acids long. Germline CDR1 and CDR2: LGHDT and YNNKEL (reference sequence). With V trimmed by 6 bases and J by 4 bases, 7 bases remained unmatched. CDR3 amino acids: CASSPRDRAYNEQFF. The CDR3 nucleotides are TGTGCCAGCAGTCCACGGGACAGGGCTTACAATGAGCAGTTCTTC.

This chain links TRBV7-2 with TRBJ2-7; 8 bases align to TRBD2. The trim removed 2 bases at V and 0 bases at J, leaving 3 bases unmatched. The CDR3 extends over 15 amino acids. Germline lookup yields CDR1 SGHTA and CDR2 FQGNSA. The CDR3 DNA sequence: TGTGCCAGCAGCTTAAGCGGGGGCCTCTCCTACGAGCAGTACTTC. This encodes CASSLSGGLSYEQYF.

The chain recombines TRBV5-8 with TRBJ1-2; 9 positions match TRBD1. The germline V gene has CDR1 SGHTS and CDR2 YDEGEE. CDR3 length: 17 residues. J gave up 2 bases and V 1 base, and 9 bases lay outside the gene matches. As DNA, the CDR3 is TGTGCCAGCAGCTTGATGTATGGGACAGGGATCAACTATGGCTACACCTTC. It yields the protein CASSLMYGTGINYGYTF.

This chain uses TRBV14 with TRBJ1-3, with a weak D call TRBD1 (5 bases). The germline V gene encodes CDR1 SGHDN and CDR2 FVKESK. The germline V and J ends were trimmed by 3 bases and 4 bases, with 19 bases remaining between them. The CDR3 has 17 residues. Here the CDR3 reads CASSHRIGSGVGNTIYF. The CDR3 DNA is TGTGCCAGCAGCCACCGTATCGGGTCGGGGGTCGGAAACACCATATATTTT.

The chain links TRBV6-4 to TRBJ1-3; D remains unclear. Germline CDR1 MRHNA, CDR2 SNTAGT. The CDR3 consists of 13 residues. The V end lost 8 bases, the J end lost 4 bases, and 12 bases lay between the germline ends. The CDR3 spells CASAPEAGNTIYF. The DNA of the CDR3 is TGTGCCAGCGCCCCAGAGGCAGGAAACACCATATATTTT.

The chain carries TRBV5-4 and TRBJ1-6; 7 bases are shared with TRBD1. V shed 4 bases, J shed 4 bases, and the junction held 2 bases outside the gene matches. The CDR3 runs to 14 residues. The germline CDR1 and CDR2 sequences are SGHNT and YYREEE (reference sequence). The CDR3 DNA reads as TGTGCCAGCAGCGGGGGACAGTATAATTCACCCCTCCACTTT. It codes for CASSGGQYNSPLHF. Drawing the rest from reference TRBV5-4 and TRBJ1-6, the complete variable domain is ETGVTQSPTHLIKTRGQQVTLRCSSQSGHNTVSWYQQALGQGPQFIFQYYREEENGRGNFPPRFSGLQFPNYSSELNVNALELDDSALYLCASSGGQYNSPLHFGNGTRLTVT.

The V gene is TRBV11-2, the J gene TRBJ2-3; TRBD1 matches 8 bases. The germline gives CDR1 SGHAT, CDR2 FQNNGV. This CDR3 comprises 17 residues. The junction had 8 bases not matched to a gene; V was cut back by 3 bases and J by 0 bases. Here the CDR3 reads CASSFPTGGSSTDTQYF. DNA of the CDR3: TGTGCCAGCAGCTTCCCCACAGGGGGATCTAGCACAGATACGCAGTATTTT.

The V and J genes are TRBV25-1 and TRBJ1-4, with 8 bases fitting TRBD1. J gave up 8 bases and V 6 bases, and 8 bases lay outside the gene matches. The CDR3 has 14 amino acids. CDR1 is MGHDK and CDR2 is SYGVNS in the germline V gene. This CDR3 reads CASRSGGIGEKLFF. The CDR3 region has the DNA TGTGCCAGCAGGTCAGGGGGCATAGGAGAAAAACTGTTTTTT.

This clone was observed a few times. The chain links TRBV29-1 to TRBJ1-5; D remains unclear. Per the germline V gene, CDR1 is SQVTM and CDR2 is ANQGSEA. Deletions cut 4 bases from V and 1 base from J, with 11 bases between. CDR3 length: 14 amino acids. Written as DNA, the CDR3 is TGCAGCGTTGGGAGCGGGGTCAGCAATCAGCCCCAGCATTTT. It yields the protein CSVGSGVSNQPQHF.

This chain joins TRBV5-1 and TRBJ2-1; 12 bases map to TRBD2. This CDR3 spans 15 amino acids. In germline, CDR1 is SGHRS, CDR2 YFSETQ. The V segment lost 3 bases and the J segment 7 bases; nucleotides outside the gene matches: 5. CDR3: CASSSSGGGENEQFF. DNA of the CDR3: TGCGCCAGCAGCTCTAGCGGGGGGGGCGAGAATGAGCAGTTCTTC. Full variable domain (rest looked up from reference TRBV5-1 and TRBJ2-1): KAGVTQTPRYLIKTRGQQVTLSCSPISGHRSVSWYQQTPGQGLQFLFEYFSETQRNKGNFPGRFSGRQFSNSRSEMNVSTLELGDSALYLCASSSSGGGENEQFFGPGTRLTVL.

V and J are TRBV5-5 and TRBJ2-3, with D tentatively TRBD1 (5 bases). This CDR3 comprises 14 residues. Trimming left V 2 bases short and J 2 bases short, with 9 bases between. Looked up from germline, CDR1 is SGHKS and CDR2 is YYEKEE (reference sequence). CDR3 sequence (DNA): TGTGCCAGCAGCTTCCAGGGAAACACAGATACGCAGTATTTT. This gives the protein CASSFQGNTDTQYF.

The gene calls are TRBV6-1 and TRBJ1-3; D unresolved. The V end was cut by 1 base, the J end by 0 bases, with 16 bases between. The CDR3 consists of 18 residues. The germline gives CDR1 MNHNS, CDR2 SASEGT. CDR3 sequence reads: CASSEGISPDSSGNTIYF. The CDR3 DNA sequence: TGTGCCAGCAGTGAAGGAATCAGTCCTGATTCCTCTGGAAACACCATATATTTT.

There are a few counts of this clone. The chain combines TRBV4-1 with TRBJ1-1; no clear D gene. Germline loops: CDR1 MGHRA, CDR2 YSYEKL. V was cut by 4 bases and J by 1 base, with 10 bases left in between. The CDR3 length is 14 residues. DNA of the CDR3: TGCGCCAGCAGCCTGCCTAATACGAACACTGAAGCTTTCTTT. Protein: CASSLPNTNTEAFF.

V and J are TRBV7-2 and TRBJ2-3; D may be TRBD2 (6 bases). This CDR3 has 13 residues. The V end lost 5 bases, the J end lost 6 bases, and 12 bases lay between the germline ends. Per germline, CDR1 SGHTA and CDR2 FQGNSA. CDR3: CASSGGEPDTQYF. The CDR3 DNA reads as TGTGCCAGCAGCGGAGGGGAGCCGGATACGCAGTATTTT.

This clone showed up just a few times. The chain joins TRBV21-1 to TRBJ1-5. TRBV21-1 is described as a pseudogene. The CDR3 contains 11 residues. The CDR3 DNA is TGTGCCAGCAGCACCAAAAGAGGAGATCCCTTT. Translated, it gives CASSTKRGDPF.

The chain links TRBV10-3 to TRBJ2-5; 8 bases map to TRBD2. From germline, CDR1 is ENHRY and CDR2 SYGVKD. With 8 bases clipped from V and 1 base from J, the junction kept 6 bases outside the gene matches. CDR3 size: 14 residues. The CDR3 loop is CAIGASGSQETQYF. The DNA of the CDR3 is TGTGCCATCGGAGCTAGCGGGTCCCAAGAGACCCAGTACTTC.